This T cell receptor beta chain came from a study of blood T cells in healthy people across ages. Points from the study as a whole: As age increased, TCR beta diversity per million T cells fell in a roughly linear fashion.

This clonotype was picked up a small number of times. Its matching antigen is unknown. The individuals who served as donors were healthy Caucasians living in Russia, aged roughly 6 to 100. A minimum of 6 million PBMCs was isolated per sample. It was with a sample-barcoded 5' primer and a J-beta primer mix that a second PCR of about 7 to 12 cycles was run. TCRdb called the 5' RACE reads again in MiXCR, with one record for every CDR3 protein. The table has roughly 700,000 distinct CDR3 sequences, around half seen once. Germline V gene lookup returns CDR1 KGHDR and CDR2 SFDVKD. CDR3 length: 13 residues. V was trimmed by 9 bases and J by 3 bases, leaving 14 bases between them.

The sequence was obtained from a woman aged 55-75 years in good health. The chain recombines TRBV24-1 with TRBJ2-7; weak D call: TRBD1 (7 bases). Input material: blood. CDR3 loop: CATQAGQSYEQYF. The CDR3, as DNA: TGTGCCACCCAGGCGGGACAGAGCTACGAGCAGTACTTC.